The present entry profiles one T cell receptor beta chain with its context. Profiling relied on immunoSEQ multiplex PCR, and the TCRdb table lists in-frame clones only, not all of them. The sample consists of 89,000 or so clones, more than 75% of them appearing once. The data are from a study of control samples from healthy donors and cancer patients. Germline V gene sequence: CDR1 SGHRS, CDR2 YFSETQ. The CDR3 runs 13 residues. The V gene lost 4 bases and the J gene lost 0 bases, with 6 bases spanning the gap. The source material was blood. This TCR derives from a man aged 50 to 59 in good health. This chain links TRBV5-1 with TRBJ2-3, with D uncertain. CDR3 loop: CASSHPSTDTQYF. Here the CDR3 DNA reads TGCGCCAGCAGCCACCCTAGCACAGATACGCAGTATTTT.